The clone carrying this T cell receptor (beta chain) was counted at least ten times. Its specificity is not known. A single run covered 15-18 subjects with over 190 million TCR-beta sequences. TCRdb re-analysed the 5' RACE reads in MiXCR, keeping a single row per CDR3 protein. The top ten hold around 3.5% of the sample, which has under 80,000 distinct CDR3 sequences, around 4.8% seen once. This entry is derived from a study of neurological immune-mediated disorders. Study-level points and caveats: The most TCR clonal expansion was seen in HTLV-1-associated myelopathy, whereas the least was seen in multiple sclerosis, below the level in healthy controls. Neither clinical nor MRI features showed any association with the multiple sclerosis repertoire cluster, and the authors stated that larger cohorts are needed.

The germline V and J ends were trimmed by 3 bases and 3 bases, with 9 bases remaining between them. The CDR3 covers 14 residues. This receptor was obtained from a woman aged 50 to 65 with multiple sclerosis. Sequenced: PBMCs. This chain connects TRBV12-3 or TRBV12-4 to TRBJ1-5; a weak D match, TRBD1 (5 bases). CDR3 region: CASSLGGVNQPQHF. CDR3 coding DNA: TGTGCCAGCAGTTTGGGGGGGGTCAATCAGCCCCAGCATTTT.